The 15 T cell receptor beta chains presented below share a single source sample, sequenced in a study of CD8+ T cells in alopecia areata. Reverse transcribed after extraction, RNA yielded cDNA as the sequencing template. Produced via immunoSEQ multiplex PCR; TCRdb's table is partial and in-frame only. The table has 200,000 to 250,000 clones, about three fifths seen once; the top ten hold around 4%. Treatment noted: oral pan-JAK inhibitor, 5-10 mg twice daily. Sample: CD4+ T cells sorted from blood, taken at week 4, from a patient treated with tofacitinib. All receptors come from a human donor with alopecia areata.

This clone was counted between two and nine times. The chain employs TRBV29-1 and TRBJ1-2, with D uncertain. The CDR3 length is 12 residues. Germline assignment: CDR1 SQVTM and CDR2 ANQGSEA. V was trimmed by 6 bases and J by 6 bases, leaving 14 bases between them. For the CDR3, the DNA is TGCAGCGTAGATCCCTCCACAGATGGCTACACCTTC. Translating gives CSVDPSTDGYTF.

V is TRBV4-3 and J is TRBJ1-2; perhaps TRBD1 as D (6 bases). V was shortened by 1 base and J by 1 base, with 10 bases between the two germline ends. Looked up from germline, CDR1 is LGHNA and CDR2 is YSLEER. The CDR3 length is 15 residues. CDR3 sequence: CASSQGSGDNYGYTF. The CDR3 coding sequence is TGCGCCAGCAGCCAAGGCTCAGGGGATAACTATGGCTACACCTTC.

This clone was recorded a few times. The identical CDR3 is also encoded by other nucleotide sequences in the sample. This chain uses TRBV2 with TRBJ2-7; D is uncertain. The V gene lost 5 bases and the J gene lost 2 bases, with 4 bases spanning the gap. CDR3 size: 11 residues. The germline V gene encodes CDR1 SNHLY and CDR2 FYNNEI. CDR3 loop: CASSPTYEQYF. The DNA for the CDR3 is TGTGCCAGCAGTCCAACCTACGAGCAGTACTTC.

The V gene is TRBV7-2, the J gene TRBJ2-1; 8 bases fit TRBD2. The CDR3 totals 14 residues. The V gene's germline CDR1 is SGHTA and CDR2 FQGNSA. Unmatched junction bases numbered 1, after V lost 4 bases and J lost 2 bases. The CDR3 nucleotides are TGTGCCAGCAGCTCAGCGGGGGCCTACAATGAGCAGTTCTTC. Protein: CASSSAGAYNEQFF.

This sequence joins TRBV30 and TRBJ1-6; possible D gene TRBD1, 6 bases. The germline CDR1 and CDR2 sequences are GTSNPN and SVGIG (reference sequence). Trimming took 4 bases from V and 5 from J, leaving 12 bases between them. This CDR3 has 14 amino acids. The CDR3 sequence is CAWTVDSNNSPLHF. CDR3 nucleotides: TGTGCCTGGACCGTGGACAGCAATAATTCACCCCTCCACTTT.

In DNA form, the CDR3 reads TGTGCCAGCAGCCCCTCTCAATGGACCGGGGAGCTGTTTTTT. The encoded protein is CASSPSQWTGELFF. The chain joins TRBV9 to TRBJ2-2; D uncertain. The V gene's germline CDR1 is SGDLS and CDR2 YYNGEE. This CDR3 is built from 14 residues. With 4 bases removed from V and 5 bases from J, the gap between germline ends came to 12 bases.

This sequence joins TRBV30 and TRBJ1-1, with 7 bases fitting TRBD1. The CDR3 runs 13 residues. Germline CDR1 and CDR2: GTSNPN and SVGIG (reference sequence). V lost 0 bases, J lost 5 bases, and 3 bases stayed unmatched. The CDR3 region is CAWSVQGSTEAFF. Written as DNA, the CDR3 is TGTGCCTGGAGTGTACAGGGGAGTACTGAAGCTTTCTTT.

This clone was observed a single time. CDR3 sequence (DNA): TGTGCCAGCAGACCAACCCCTAGCAATCAGCCCCAGCATTTT. Protein: CASRPTPSNQPQHF. This chain joins TRBV6-5 and TRBJ1-5; D is ambiguous. This CDR3 has 14 residues. The germline V and J ends were trimmed by 6 bases and 0 bases, with 9 bases remaining between them. Germline V CDR1 and CDR2: MNHEY, SVGAGI.

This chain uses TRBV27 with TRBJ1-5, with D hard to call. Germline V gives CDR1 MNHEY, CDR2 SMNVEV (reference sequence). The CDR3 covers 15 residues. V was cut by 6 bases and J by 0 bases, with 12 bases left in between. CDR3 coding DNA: TGTGCCAGCAGGGTGGGGTCCGGTAGCAATCAGCCCCAGCATTTT. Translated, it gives CASRVGSGSNQPQHF.

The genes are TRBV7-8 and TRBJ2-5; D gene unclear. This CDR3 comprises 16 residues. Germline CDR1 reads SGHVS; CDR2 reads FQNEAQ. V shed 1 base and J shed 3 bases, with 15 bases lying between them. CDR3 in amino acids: CASSLGSVTPEETQYF. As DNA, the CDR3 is TGTGCCAGCAGCTTAGGATCCGTGACTCCAGAAGAGACCCAGTACTTC.

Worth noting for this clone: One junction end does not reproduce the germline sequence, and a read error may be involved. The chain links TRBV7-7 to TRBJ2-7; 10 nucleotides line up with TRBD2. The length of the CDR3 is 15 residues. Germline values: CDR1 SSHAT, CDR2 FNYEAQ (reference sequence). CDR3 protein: CASSSQRGGTYEQYF. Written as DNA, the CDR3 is TGTGCTAGCAGCTCCCAGCGGGGGGGAACCTACGAGCAGTACTTC.

CDR3 protein: CSASGGTETQYF. The CDR3 coding sequence is TGCAGCGCTAGCGGGGGTACGGAGACCCAGTACTTC. The rearrangement links TRBV29-1 to TRBJ2-5, with TRBD2 matching 10 bases. The CDR3 is made up of 12 amino acids. Unmatched junction bases numbered 4, after V lost 7 bases and J lost 5 bases. The V gene's germline CDR1 is SQVTM and CDR2 ANQGSEA.

CDR3 DNA sequence: TGTGCCAGCAGCCTTCAGGGGGTCCAAGAGACCCAGTACTTC. Translating it yields CASSLQGVQETQYF. The chain carries TRBV7-9 and TRBJ2-5, with 7 bases fitting TRBD1. Per germline, CDR1 SEHNR and CDR2 FQNEAQ (reference sequence). The CDR3 extends over 14 amino acids. Trimming took 5 bases from V and 1 from J; bases not matched to a gene: 4.

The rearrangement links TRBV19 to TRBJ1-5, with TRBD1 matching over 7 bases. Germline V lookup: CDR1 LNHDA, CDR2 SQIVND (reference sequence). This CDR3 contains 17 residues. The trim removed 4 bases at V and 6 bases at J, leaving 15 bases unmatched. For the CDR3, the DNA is TGTGCCAGTAGTACCCTCCGGCCCGACAGGGTCGGTCAGCCCCAGCATTTT. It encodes CASSTLRPDRVGQPQHF.

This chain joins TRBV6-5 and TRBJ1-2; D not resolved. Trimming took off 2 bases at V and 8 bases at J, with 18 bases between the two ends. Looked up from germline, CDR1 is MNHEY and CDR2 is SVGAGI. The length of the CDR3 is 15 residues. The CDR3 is CASSYGGNDAYGYTF. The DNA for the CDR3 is TGTGCCAGCAGTTACGGAGGGAACGATGCCTACGGCTACACCTTC.